These T cell receptor beta chains were read from a single sample in a study of OX40 agonist ivuxolimab in advanced cancers. Here immunoSEQ multiplex PCR was the method, and the copy in TCRdb shows in-frame clones only, minus some. This sample has 60,000 to 95,000 clones, with 85% found just once. This specimen consisted of CD4+ or CD8+ T cells sorted from blood, obtained in a trial of the OX40 agonist ivuxolimab. Receptor source: an adult with an advanced solid tumor such as melanoma, head and neck, liver or kidney cancer. Each CDR3 is given with its conserved first and last residue. The D gene is left open where the match is weak. The size entry is marked missing in some rows and otherwise reads once, few, many or a size class.

TRBV4-2	.	TRBJ2-2	TRBD2	CASSRFSGESAGLFF	TGTGCCAGCAGCCGCTTCAGCGGGGAATCCGCAGGGCTGTTTTTT
TRBV4-3	.	TRBJ1-3	TRBD1	CASSQDRGDRAFSGNTIYF	TGCGCCAGCAGCCAAGATCGTGGGGACAGGGCCTTCTCTGGAAACACCATATATTTT
TRBV7-9	.	TRBJ1-1	.	CASSFDSLGNTEAFF	TGTGCCAGCAGCTTTGACAGTTTGGGGAACACTGAAGCTTTCTTT
TRBV7-9	.	TRBJ2-5	TRBD2	CASSPSGGRETQYF	TGTGCCAGCAGCCCTAGCGGGGGGCGGGAGACCCAGTACTTC
TRBV19	.	TRBJ2-7	.	CASSIAGEQYF	TGTGCCAGTAGTATAGCGGGCGAGCAGTACTTC
TRBV19	.	TRBJ1-1	TRBD1	CASGSIRDRGSTEAFF	TGTGCCAGTGGGTCAATCCGGGACAGGGGAAGCACTGAAGCTTTCTTT
TRBV7-2	.	TRBJ2-7	TRBD2	CASSPTSAGQGEQYF	TGTGCCAGCAGCCCCACTAGCGCAGGCCAGGGCGAGCAGTACTTC
TRBV11-1	.	TRBJ1-1	TRBD1	CASSRDSAGGINTEAFF	TGTGCCAGCAGCCGAGACAGCGCAGGGGGCATTAACACTGAAGCTTTCTTT
TRBV27	.	TRBJ1-2	TRBD1	CASRPRVGTGGLLHGYTF	TGTGCCAGCAGACCAAGGGTCGGGACAGGGGGATTATTACATGGCTACACCTTC
TRBV30	.	TRBJ1-3	TRBD1	CAWSRRGHGNTIYF	TGTGCCTGGAGTAGAAGGGGGCACGGAAACACCATATATTTT
TRBV11-2	.	TRBJ1-1	.	CASSSGRALDTEAFF	TGTGCCAGCAGCTCGGGGAGAGCTCTGGACACTGAAGCTTTCTTT
TRBV6-5	.	TRBJ1-2	.	CASSYGRTNYGYTF	TGTGCCAGCAGTTACGGGCGGACTAACTATGGCTACACCTTC
TRBV5-4	.	TRBJ2-3	TRBD1	CASSFPGQGRNTQYF	TGTGCCAGCAGTTTTCCGGGACAGGGACGTAATACGCAGTATTTT
TRBV7-9	once	TRBJ1-3	.	CASSLTYSGNTIYF	TGTGCCAGCAGCTTAACCTACTCTGGAAACACCATATATTTT
TRBV18	.	TRBJ2-3	.	CASSQAQTHTQYF	TGTGCCAGCTCACAGGCCCAAACGCATACGCAGTATTTT
TRBV27	.	TRBJ2-1	TRBD2	CATKGLAGKRYNEQFF	TGTGCCACCAAGGGACTAGCGGGGAAGAGGTACAATGAGCAGTTCTTC
TRBV6-1	once	TRBJ1-4	TRBD1	CASSAMTGTGEGKLFF	TGTGCCAGCAGTGCAATGACCGGGACAGGGGAGGGAAAACTGTTTTTT
TRBV27	.	TRBJ2-3	.	CASSFRGITDTQYF	TGTGCCAGCAGTTTCCGGGGGATCACAGATACGCAGTATTTT
TRBV9	.	TRBJ1-2	.	CASSVANLESGGYTF	TGTGCCAGCAGCGTAGCTAACCTAGAAAGTGGAGGCTACACCTTC
TRBV7-9	few	TRBJ2-7	.	CASSRTGTDYEQYF	TGTGCCAGCAGCCGTACCGGGACTGACTACGAGCAGTACTTC
TRBV6-1	.	TRBJ1-3	.	CASSEARGNTIYF	TGTGCCAGCAGTGAAGCGCGGGGAAACACCATATATTTT
TRBV30	once	TRBJ1-4	.	CAWSVVLKGITNEKLFF	TGTGCCTGGAGCGTTGTCCTCAAGGGGATCACTAATGAAAAACTGTTTTTT
TRBV10-3	.	TRBJ2-2	TRBD2	CATRAGGNTGELFF	TGTGCCACTAGAGCGGGGGGGAACACCGGGGAGCTGTTTTTT
TRBV10-1	.	TRBJ2-4	.	CASRTKDLNPGIQYF	TGCGCCAGCAGAACCAAGGACCTCAACCCCGGCATTCAGTACTTC
TRBV14	.	TRBJ2-3	.	CASNLGRGYTDTQYF	TGTGCCAGCAACTTAGGACGGGGCTACACAGATACGCAGTATTTT
TRBV7-8	.	TRBJ2-7	.	CASSPQRTPYEQYF	TGTGCCAGCAGCCCACAGCGGACCCCCTACGAGCAGTACTTC
TRBV4-2	.	TRBJ1-4	.	CASSQDRRGANEKLFF	TGTGCCAGCAGCCAAGATCGCAGGGGTGCCAATGAAAAACTGTTTTTT
TRBV18	.	TRBJ1-4	.	CASSPADPARGEKLFF	TGTGCCAGCTCACCCGCAGACCCGGCGAGAGGTGAAAAACTGTTTTTT
TRBV9	once	TRBJ1-1	.	CASSRGQNTEAFF	TGTGCCAGCAGCCGGGGACAGAACACTGAAGCTTTCTTT
TRBV18	once	TRBJ1-5	.	CASSPGGGNQPQHF	TGTGCCAGCTCACCGGGAGGGGGCAATCAGCCCCAGCATTTT
TRBV11-2	.	TRBJ2-1	TRBD2	CASSLEAGGQISYNEQFF	TGTGCCAGCAGCTTAGAAGCGGGGGGCCAAATCTCCTACAATGAGCAGTTCTTC
TRBV7-2	few	TRBJ1-2	.	CASSLEGSGYTF	TGTGCCAGCAGCTTGGAGGGAAGTGGCTACACCTTC
TRBV5-4	.	TRBJ2-5	.	CASSLKGKETQYF	TGTGCCAGCAGCTTGAAGGGGAAAGAGACCCAGTACTTC
TRBV6-6	.	TRBJ1-2	.	CASSYSKPVGYGYTF	TGTGCCAGCAGTTACTCGAAACCGGTCGGCTATGGCTACACCTTC
TRBV7-6	.	TRBJ2-1	.	CASSLAVGAHNEQFF	TGTGCCAGCAGCTTAGCAGTGGGCGCCCACAATGAGCAGTTCTTC
TRBV7-2	.	TRBJ1-1	.	CASSLAFPGGTEAFF	TGTGCCAGCAGCTTAGCGTTTCCGGGAGGAACTGAAGCTTTCTTT
TRBV9	.	TRBJ2-2	.	CASSAPNTGELFF	TGTGCCAGCAGCGCCCCTAACACCGGGGAGCTGTTTTTT
TRBV9	.	TRBJ1-1	.	CASSVLESRYTEAFF	TGTGCCAGCAGCGTATTGGAGAGCAGATACACTGAAGCTTTCTTT
TRBV10-2	.	TRBJ1-1	.	CASSESSVPGWGTEAFF	TGCGCCAGCAGTGAGTCGAGTGTCCCGGGCTGGGGCACTGAAGCTTTCTTT
TRBV27	.	TRBJ2-7	.	CASSLKWDGSYEQYF	TGTGCCAGCAGTTTAAAGTGGGACGGGTCCTACGAGCAGTACTTC
TRBV7-2	.	TRBJ2-2	TRBD2	CASSESSGAPNTGELFF	TGTGCCAGCAGCGAAAGTAGCGGGGCGCCGAACACCGGGGAGCTGTTTTTT
TRBV7-2	.	TRBJ2-3	.	CASSLVGDGTDTQYF	TGTGCCAGCAGCTTAGTCGGGGATGGGACAGATACGCAGTATTTT
TRBV7-2	once	TRBJ2-7	.	CASSPRSPVHEQYF	TGTGCCAGCAGCCCGAGGTCCCCCGTACACGAGCAGTACTTC
TRBV6-5	.	TRBJ2-5	.	CASSPGRNKETQYF	TGTGCCAGCAGTCCTGGACGGAATAAAGAGACCCAGTACTTC
TRBV7-2	.	TRBJ2-3	.	CASSLVASSDTQYF	TGTGCCAGCAGCTTAGTCGCCAGTTCGGATACGCAGTATTTT
TRBV7-9	once	TRBJ2-5	TRBD2	CASSLGGLAGDEETQYF	TGTGCCAGCAGCCTAGGGGGACTAGCGGGGGATGAAGAGACCCAGTACTTC
TRBV4-1	.	TRBJ1-3	.	CADPRASGNTIYF	TGCGCCGACCCCAGGGCGTCTGGAAACACCATATATTTT
TRBV11-2	.	TRBJ2-3	.	CASSLGDMWGTDTQYF	TGTGCCAGCAGCTTAGGGGACATGTGGGGGACAGATACGCAGTATTTT
TRBV30	.	TRBJ1-1	.	CAWIFAVNTEAFF	TGTGCCTGGATCTTCGCGGTGAACACTGAAGCTTTCTTT
TRBV4-2	.	TRBJ1-1	.	CASSLLGQPEAFF	TGTGCCAGCAGCCTCTTGGGACAACCTGAAGCTTTCTTT
TRBV7-3	.	TRBJ2-1	TRBD2	CASSLTPPLAGGGNEQFF	TGTGCCAGCAGCTTAACCCCCCCTCTAGCGGGTGGGGGGAATGAGCAGTTCTTC
TRBV7-3	.	TRBJ1-6	TRBD1	CASSSGGYNSPLHF	TGTGCCAGCAGCTCAGGGGGCTATAATTCACCCCTCCACTTT
TRBV6-5	.	TRBJ1-3	.	CASMIDRFGNTIYF	TGTGCCAGCATGATCGACAGGTTTGGAAACACCATATATTTT
TRBV6-5	.	TRBJ1-1	TRBD1	CASSSGQDTEAFF	TGTGCCAGCAGTTCCGGACAGGACACTGAAGCTTTCTTT
TRBV4-2	.	TRBJ2-2	TRBD1	CASSSWYRQGATGELFF	TGTGCCAGCAGCTCTTGGTACCGACAGGGGGCGACCGGGGAGCTGTTTTTT
TRBV20-1	.	TRBJ2-7	.	CSAEGSYEQYF	TGCAGTGCGGAGGGGAGCTACGAGCAGTACTTC
TRBV7-2	few	TRBJ2-3	.	CASSAFPDTQYF	TGTGCCAGCAGCGCGTTCCCGGATACGCAGTATTTT
TRBV9	.	TRBJ1-3	.	CASSALLLAPGKSSGNTIYF	TGTGCCAGCAGCGCCCTCCTCCTAGCGCCGGGGAAGAGCTCTGGAAACACCATATATTTT
TRBV7-9	.	TRBJ2-3	TRBD2	CASSPPGTSRTDTQYF	TGTGCCAGCAGCCCTCCGGGGACTAGCCGAACAGATACGCAGTATTTT